One and the same sample provided the 5 T cell receptor beta chains below, sequenced in a study of beta chain features in type 1 diabetes. The investigators reverse transcribed all of the isolated RNA, so they sequenced expressed TCRB transcripts. TCRdb keeps only in-frame clones here, not all; method: immunoSEQ multiplex PCR. The sample contains 140,000 or so clones, more than 9% of which appear only once. Sequencing used naive CD4+ T cells from blood. The receptor set was obtained from a man aged 18 to 29 in good health.

This clone was counted between two and nine times. The gene calls are TRBV4-3 and TRBJ1-6; tentatively, D is TRBD1 (6 bases). Germline CDR1 reads LGHNA; CDR2 reads YSLEER. The CDR3 is 16 residues long. Trimming took off 0 bases at V and 8 bases at J, with 14 bases between the two ends. The DNA of the CDR3 is TGCGCCAGCAGCCAAGATCAGGGGACGTGGGATTCACCCCTCCACTTT. It yields the protein CASSQDQGTWDSPLHF.

This clone has only a few counts. V usage is TRBV7-6 and J usage is TRBJ1-5; perhaps TRBD1 as D (5 bases). V was pared by 1 base and J by 4 bases, with 11 bases between. CDR3 length: 15 residues. Germline values: CDR1 SGHVS, CDR2 FNYEAQ. The CDR3 DNA is TGTGCCAGCAGCTTAGGGCAGGGCTATAATCAGCCCCAGCATTTT. Residues: CASSLGQGYNQPQHF.

The gene calls are TRBV4-3 and TRBJ2-7; D ambiguous. Germline V gene data show CDR1 as LGHNA and CDR2 as YSLEER. V shed 6 bases and J shed 7 bases, with 16 bases lying between them. CDR3 length: 13 amino acids. The CDR3 protein is CASSKGGGGEQYF. CDR3 DNA sequence: TGCGCCAGCAGTAAAGGTGGCGGCGGTGAGCAGTACTTC.

The CDR3 nucleotides are TGTGCCAGTAGTATATATAGTGGTGATGGCTACACCTTC. Amino acids: CASSIYSGDGYTF. The genes are TRBV19 and TRBJ1-2; unclear D gene. V gave up 2 bases and J gave up 6 bases, with 10 bases separating them. The CDR3 contains 13 residues. Looked up from germline, CDR1 is LNHDA and CDR2 is SQIVND (reference sequence).

This clone has only a few counts. This sequence joins TRBV6-6 and TRBJ2-7; D ambiguous. V lost 2 bases and J 11 bases, leaving 7 bases between the germline ends. The germline CDR1 and CDR2 sequences are MNHNY and SVGAGI (reference sequence). This CDR3 spans 10 amino acids. The CDR3 nucleotides are TGTGCCAGCAGTTACGCCAGTAAGTACTTC. Amino acids: CASSYASKYF.